These 7 T cell receptor beta chains originate from one sample sequenced in a study of blood T cell repertoires in COVID-19. Using immunoSEQ multiplex PCR, the repertoire was profiled, and TCRdb retains in-frame clones only, with some absent. Of approximately 170,000 clones in the sample, over 75% are singletons; the top ten hold 10% to 15%. The specimen sequenced was peripheral blood. All receptors derive from a man aged 65-85 years who had recovered from COVID-19.

The chain uses TRBV9 and TRBJ2-1; possible D gene TRBD1, 6 bases. Germline CDR1 reads SGDLS; CDR2 reads YYNGEE. V shed 3 bases and J shed 3 bases, with 13 bases lying between them. There are 15 residues in the CDR3. CDR3 in DNA: TGTGCCAGCAGCGGATCAGGGGTAGGCTACAATGAGCAGTTCTTC. It specifies CASSGSGVGYNEQFF.

This clone came up once. This chain uses TRBV5-1 with TRBJ2-7; 11 bases agree with TRBD2. Germline trimming cut 2 bases from V and 5 bases from J; bases unmatched to any gene: 3. The CDR3 length is 14 residues. Germline CDR1 reads SGHRS; CDR2 reads YFSETQ. This CDR3 reads CASSFTSGSDEQYF. DNA for the CDR3: TGCGCCAGCAGCTTTACTAGCGGGAGCGACGAGCAGTACTTC. The full variable domain, with the rest looked up from reference TRBV5-1 and TRBJ2-7, is KAGVTQTPRYLIKTRGQQVTLSCSPISGHRSVSWYQQTPGQGLQFLFEYFSETQRNKGNFPGRFSGRQFSNSRSEMNVSTLELGDSALYLCASSFTSGSDEQYFGPGTRLTVT.

The chain employs TRBV6-5 and TRBJ1-5; D uncertain. The CDR3 totals 15 residues. The germline V gene encodes CDR1 MNHEY and CDR2 SVGAGI. Trimming left V 5 bases short and J 0 bases short, with 11 bases between. CDR3 DNA sequence: TGTGCCAGCAGTCAGACAAGGCCTAGCAATCAGCCCCAGCATTTT. This sequence encodes CASSQTRPSNQPQHF.

This sequence joins TRBV4-3 and TRBJ2-1, with 9 bases aligning to TRBD2. This CDR3 has 18 residues. The germline CDR1 and CDR2 sequences are LGHNA and YSLEER. The J segment lost 4 bases and the V segment lost 0 bases, leaving 10 bases of the junction unmatched. The CDR3 loop is CASSQEVYSGSSYNEQFF. The CDR3 DNA reads TGCGCCAGCAGCCAAGAGGTGTATAGCGGGAGTTCGTACAATGAGCAGTTCTTC.

The rearrangement joins TRBV5-1 to TRBJ2-2; 8 bases are a match to TRBD2. CDR3 size: 13 residues. V lost 5 bases, J lost 5 bases, and 2 bases stayed unmatched. CDR1 and CDR2 (germline): SGHRS, YFSETQ. The CDR3 spells CASSPGGTGELFF. CDR3 in DNA: TGCGCCAGCAGTCCGGGGGGGACCGGGGAGCTGTTTTTT.

In this sample, this clone turned up a few times. This chain joins TRBV4-1 and TRBJ1-2; the match to TRBD1 covers 9 bases. The J segment lost 3 bases and the V segment lost 2 bases, leaving 7 bases of the junction unmatched. Germline CDR1 is MGHRA and CDR2 is YSYEKL. This CDR3 has 16 amino acids. The CDR3 DNA is TGCGCCAGCAGCCAAAAACCGGGACAGGGAGACTATGGCTACACCTTC. As protein: CASSQKPGQGDYGYTF.

The genes are TRBV9 and TRBJ1-2; D is unresolved. Trimming took 3 bases from V and 4 from J, leaving 10 bases between them. Germline V lookup: CDR1 SGDLS, CDR2 YYNGEE. There are 13 residues in the CDR3. CDR3 residues: CASSAAGSYGYTF. The CDR3 bases are TGTGCCAGCAGCGCCGCCGGGAGCTATGGCTACACCTTC.